This TCR beta chain was sequenced during a study of T cell repertoires in cytomegalovirus infection. Study summary: Recently described HLA-C-restricted plus well-studied HLA-B-restricted CMV epitopes were used. Carrying CMV and the relevant HLA type showed in public TCR beta signatures.

TCRdb reprocessed the reads with MiXCR, giving one entry per CDR3 protein. Among about 770,000 distinct CDR3 sequences listed, 29% were seen once. Looked up from germline, CDR1 is MDHEN and CDR2 is SYDVKM. The CDR3 covers 13 residues. Deletions cut 10 bases from V and 2 bases from J, with 14 bases between. Remarks on this clonotype: The antigen remains undetermined.

Sample: cultured CD8+ T cells from PBMCs, taken from culture after CMV antigen stimulation. The source is a human donor in good health (CMV status not recorded). Some clones in this sample may be carry-over from other donors' samples. J is TRBJ1-2 and V is TRBV28; D is perhaps TRBD1 (5 bases). This CDR3 is CAITGDSNYGYTF. In nucleotides, the CDR3 is TGTGCCATCACGGGCGACAGCAACTATGGCTACACCTTC.